One sample yielded the 26 T cell receptor beta chains listed below, sequenced in a study of blood T cell repertoires in COVID-19. Sequencing was performed with immunoSEQ multiplex PCR; in TCRdb, only in-frame clones are kept and a portion is missing. This sample yields roughly 100,000 clones, of which 65% to 90% are seen a single time; 15% to 20% belongs to the top ten. Sequenced material: peripheral blood. These receptors came from a woman older than 75 with active or convalescent COVID-19.

A single count supports this clone. The chain couples TRBV7-9 to TRBJ1-2; D unclear. V was shortened by 1 base and J by 8 bases, with 5 bases between the two germline ends. The CDR3 extends over 11 amino acids. Germline V gives CDR1 SEHNR, CDR2 FQNEAQ (reference sequence). The CDR3 nucleotides read TGTGCCAGCAGCTTAGGTAGAGGCTACACCTTC. This translates into CASSLGRGYTF.

V gene TRBV19 combines with J gene TRBJ1-1; a weak D match, TRBD1 (5 bases). Trimming took off 5 bases at V and 1 base at J, with 14 bases between the two ends. Per the germline V gene, CDR1 is LNHDA and CDR2 is SQIVND (reference sequence). The CDR3 runs 15 residues. The CDR3 here is CASSVWGETNTEAFF. The CDR3 DNA reads as TGTGCCAGTAGTGTGTGGGGGGAAACGAACACTGAAGCTTTCTTT.

The CDR3 reads CASSLGGREVTEAFF. The CDR3, as DNA: TGTGCCAGCAGTTTAGGTGGCAGGGAAGTCACTGAAGCTTTCTTT. This rearrangement joins TRBV28 to TRBJ1-1, with D perhaps matching TRBD1 (5 bases). Germline-derived CDR1 and CDR2 are MDHEN and SYDVKM. The CDR3 covers 15 residues. Trimming cost V 2 bases and J 4 bases, with 14 bases left between them.

The rearrangement uses TRBV7-2 and TRBJ1-2; 10 bases agree with TRBD1. CDR1 and CDR2 (germline): SGHTA, FQGNSA. The CDR3 sequence is 15 residues long. V shed 5 bases, J shed 6 bases, and the junction held 9 bases outside the gene matches. Written as DNA, the CDR3 is TGTGCCAGCAGCCCTCAGACAGGGGGCCTAGATGGCTACACCTTC. This encodes CASSPQTGGLDGYTF.

The V and J genes are TRBV30 and TRBJ2-2; D is perhaps TRBD1 (6 bases). The CDR3 loop spans 15 amino acids. CDR1 is GTSNPN and CDR2 is SVGIG in the germline V gene (reference sequence). Trimming left V 2 bases short and J 0 bases short, with 10 bases between. As DNA, the CDR3 is TGTGCCTGGAGTAGGGACACCGCGAACACCGGGGAGCTGTTTTTT. Translation: CAWSRDTANTGELFF.

The chain has TRBV7-3 and TRBJ2-1; 16 positions agree with TRBD2. The V and J ends lost 4 bases and 12 bases, in that order; junction bases with no gene match: 3. The germline V gene encodes CDR1 SGHTA and CDR2 FQGTGA. This CDR3 spans 14 amino acids. The CDR3 bases are TGTGCCAGCAGCTCCGGGACTAGCGGGAGGGCGCAGTTCTTC. As protein: CASSSGTSGRAQFF.

The chain combines TRBV28 with TRBJ2-5; unclear D gene. CDR3 length: 13 residues. CDR1 is MDHEN, CDR2 SYDVKM, per germline. The V end lost 4 bases, the J end lost 8 bases, and 14 bases lay between the germline ends. Written as DNA, the CDR3 is TGTGCCAGCAGTTCCCCCCAGGTTCCCACCCAGTACTTC. Protein product: CASSSPQVPTQYF.

The rearrangement uses TRBV9 and TRBJ2-7; 8 bases align to TRBD1. CDR1 is SGDLS, CDR2 YYNGEE, per germline. The CDR3 runs to 17 residues. J gave up 1 base and V 0 bases, and 9 bases lay outside the gene matches. This chain's CDR3 is CASSVEPDRGPSYEQYF. DNA of the CDR3: TGTGCCAGCAGCGTAGAACCCGACAGGGGACCGTCCTACGAGCAGTACTTC.

The chain is built from TRBV5-5 and TRBJ1-1, with D maybe TRBD1 (5 bases). The V and J ends lost 5 bases and 1 base respectively, with 9 bases between them. This CDR3 contains 13 residues. CDR1 is SGHKS, CDR2 YYEKEE, per germline (reference sequence). CDR3 bases: TGTGCCAGCAGTACTCAGGGGAACACTGAAGCTTTCTTT. It yields the protein CASSTQGNTEAFF.

V usage is TRBV5-6 and J usage is TRBJ1-5; D gene uncertain. The CDR3 loop spans 16 amino acids. CDR1 is SGHDT and CDR2 is YYEEEE in the germline V gene. The V end was cut by 0 bases, the J end by 2 bases, with 12 bases between. CDR3 bases: TGTGCCAGCAGCTTGGCCTCGGGAGTGGGCAATCAGCCCCAGCATTTT. Amino acid sequence: CASSLASGVGNQPQHF.

The rearrangement uses TRBV5-1 and TRBJ2-1, with TRBD1 identical over 8 bases. Trimming at V came to 0 bases and at J to 7 bases, leaving 6 bases not matched to a gene. Germline values: CDR1 SGHRS, CDR2 YFSETQ. The CDR3 spans 15 residues. This chain's CDR3 is CASSLASGGLNEQFF. CDR3 nucleotides: TGCGCCAGCAGCTTGGCCTCAGGGGGCCTGAATGAGCAGTTCTTC.

The rearrangement joins TRBV28 to TRBJ2-1, with a weak D call TRBD2 (7 bases). Germline CDR1 MDHEN, CDR2 SYDVKM. The CDR3 covers 16 residues. The germline V and J ends were trimmed by 5 bases and 0 bases, with 14 bases remaining between them. CDR3 bases: TGTGCCAGCAGTCCCTCGGGGGGCGCCTCCTACAATGAGCAGTTCTTC. Residues: CASSPSGGASYNEQFF.

The chain employs TRBV29-1 and TRBJ2-5; D not certain. The CDR3 runs to 11 residues. Trimming pared 6 bases from V and 5 bases from J, leaving 10 bases between. Germline V CDR1 and CDR2: SQVTM, ANQGSEA. The CDR3 here is CSVAVGETQYF. The CDR3 bases are TGCAGCGTCGCCGTCGGGGAGACCCAGTACTTC.

The gene calls are TRBV21-1 and TRBJ2-2; the listed D gene, TRBD1, was not tested against the DNA. TRBV21-1 is a listed pseudogene. The CDR3 is 14 amino acids. The CDR3 coding sequence is TGTGCCAGCAGCACCCCAACGAACACCGGGGAGCTGTTTTTT. Amino acid sequence: CASSTPTNTGELFF.

The V call is TRBV6-5, the J call TRBJ1-1; tentative D call: TRBD1 (5 bases). In germline, CDR1 is MNHEY, CDR2 SVGAGI. The ends were cut back, 5 bases at V and 0 bases at J, with 13 bases in the middle. The CDR3 contains 15 residues. The chain's CDR3 is CASSISTAMNTEAFF. CDR3 sequence (DNA): TGTGCCAGCAGTATTTCGACAGCCATGAACACTGAAGCTTTCTTT.

The genes are TRBV27 and TRBJ1-5; a weak D match, TRBD1 (6 bases). CDR1 is MNHEY, CDR2 SMNVEV, per germline (reference sequence). Trimming pared 4 bases from V and 1 base from J, leaving 14 bases between. The CDR3 consists of 16 residues. This chain's CDR3 is CASSSSGTLSNQPQHF. The CDR3 coding sequence is TGTGCCAGCAGTTCCTCCGGGACATTGAGCAATCAGCCCCAGCATTTT.

This clone showed up just a few times. The chain couples TRBV18 to TRBJ2-3, with TRBD1 matching 7 bases. The CDR3 runs 17 residues. Per the germline V gene, CDR1 is KGHSH and CDR2 is LQKENI. After removal of 3 bases from V and 6 bases from J, the junction contained 15 bases not matched to a gene. CDR3 loop: CASSPRFGQELLDTQYF. In nucleotides, the CDR3 is TGTGCCAGCTCACCGCGCTTTGGACAGGAGCTTCTGGATACGCAGTATTTT.

This chain connects TRBV19 to TRBJ1-4; TRBD1 is a possible D gene (6 bases). V was pared by 7 bases and J by 2 bases, with 8 bases between. This CDR3 has 13 amino acids. Germline CDR1 is LNHDA and CDR2 is SQIVND (reference sequence). The CDR3 protein is CASTRGTNEKLFF. CDR3 coding DNA: TGTGCCAGTACCAGGGGCACTAATGAAAAACTGTTTTTT.

This chain connects TRBV5-5 to TRBJ1-4, with 7 bases lining up with TRBD1. The CDR3 contains 15 residues. Trimming cost V 3 bases and J 4 bases; bases outside gene matches: 6. The germline gives CDR1 SGHKS, CDR2 YYEKEE (reference sequence). The CDR3 bases are TGTGCCAGCAGCTCGACGGGACAGCTTAATGAAAAACTGTTTTTT. This sequence encodes CASSSTGQLNEKLFF. The complete variable domain, with remaining parts taken from reference TRBV5-5 and TRBJ1-4, reads DAGVTQSPTHLIKTRGQQVTLRCSPISGHKSVSWYQQVLGQGPQFIFQYYEKEERGRGNFPDRFSARQFPNYSSELNVNALLLGDSALYLCASSSTGQLNEKLFFGSGTQLSVL.

This chain connects TRBV11-2 to TRBJ1-1, with 12 bases fitting TRBD1. The junction had 7 bases not matched to a gene; V was cut back by 5 bases and J by 6 bases. Germline V gives CDR1 SGHAT, CDR2 FQNNGV. This CDR3 has 15 amino acids. This chain's CDR3 is CASSLGTGGLAEAFF. The CDR3 bases are TGTGCCAGCAGCCTAGGGACAGGGGGCCTGGCTGAAGCTTTCTTT.

The V call is TRBV7-2, the J call TRBJ2-3; D is perhaps TRBD2 (5 bases). V lost 6 bases to trimming and J lost 1 base, with 17 bases between them. The CDR3 is 16 amino acids. The V gene's germline CDR1 is SGHTA and CDR2 FQGNSA. The CDR3 DNA is TGTGCCAGCAGTCCCTCCGCGACCGGGGGCACAGATACGCAGTATTTT. Translating it yields CASSPSATGGTDTQYF.

The chain has TRBV6-5 and TRBJ1-4; TRBD1 matches at 7 bases. Trimming took 2 bases from V and 9 from J; bases not matched to a gene: 6. CDR3 length: 14 amino acids. Germline CDR1 and CDR2: MNHEY and SVGAGI. CDR3 in amino acids: CASSYERQGKKLFF. As DNA, the CDR3 is TGTGCCAGCAGTTACGAAAGACAGGGAAAAAAACTGTTTTTT.

This chain joins TRBV5-6 and TRBJ1-1, with D maybe TRBD1 (5 bases). The V gene's germline CDR1 is SGHDT and CDR2 YYEEEE. CDR3 size: 15 residues. The V end was cut by 0 bases, the J end by 5 bases, with 14 bases between. The DNA of the CDR3 is TGTGCCAGCAGCTTGGAGGGGTCCGGTGGGACTGAAGCTTTCTTT. Translation: CASSLEGSGGTEAFF.

There are a few counts of this clone. The chain has TRBV19 and TRBJ2-3, with 9 bases matching TRBD2. This CDR3 is built from 15 residues. With 5 bases clipped from V and 2 bases from J, the junction kept 5 bases outside the gene matches. Germline CDR1 reads LNHDA; CDR2 reads SQIVND (reference sequence). The CDR3 sequence is CASSPLAGYTDTQYF. The CDR3 DNA reads TGTGCCAGTAGTCCGCTAGCGGGATACACAGATACGCAGTATTTT.

This clone appeared once. The J gene is TRBJ1-1, the V gene TRBV5-4; TRBD1 is a possible D gene (6 bases). Per germline, CDR1 SGHNT and CDR2 YYREEE (reference sequence). This CDR3 has 16 amino acids. Trimming shortened V by 4 bases and J by 1 base, and 17 bases separated the two germline ends. The CDR3 DNA sequence: TGTGCCAGCAGCGGCGCGGACAGTATCGGGAACACTGAAGCTTTCTTT. Protein product: CASSGADSIGNTEAFF. The full variable domain, completed using reference TRBV5-4 and TRBJ1-1, is ETGVTQSPTHLIKTRGQQVTLRCSSQSGHNTVSWYQQALGQGPQFIFQYYREEENGRGNFPPRFSGLQFPNYSSELNVNALELDDSALYLCASSGADSIGNTEAFFGQGTRLTVV.

This clone occurred a few times. This rearrangement joins TRBV5-6 to TRBJ1-3, with D possibly being TRBD1 (5 bases). Germline CDR1 SGHDT, CDR2 YYEEEE. V was trimmed by 0 bases and J by 0 bases, leaving 16 bases between them. CDR3 length: 18 residues. This CDR3 is CASSLGLGRANSGNTIYF. The CDR3 DNA follows: TGTGCCAGCAGCTTGGGTCTTGGCAGGGCAAACTCTGGAAACACCATATATTTT.